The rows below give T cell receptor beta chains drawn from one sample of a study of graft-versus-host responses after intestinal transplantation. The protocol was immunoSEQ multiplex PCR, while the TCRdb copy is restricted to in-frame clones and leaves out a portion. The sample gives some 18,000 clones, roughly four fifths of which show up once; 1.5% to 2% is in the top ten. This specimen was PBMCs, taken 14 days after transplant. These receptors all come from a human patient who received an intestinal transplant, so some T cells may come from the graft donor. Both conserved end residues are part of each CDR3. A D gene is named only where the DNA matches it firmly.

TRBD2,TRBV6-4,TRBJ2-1,CASSDGTSGYNEQFF
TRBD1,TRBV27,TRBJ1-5,CASSSRQGATQPQHF
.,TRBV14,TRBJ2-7,CASSLPGTGPYEQYF
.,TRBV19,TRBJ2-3,CASSIELASTDTQYF
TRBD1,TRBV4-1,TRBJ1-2,CASSQVPAGGADGYTF
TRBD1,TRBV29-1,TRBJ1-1,CSVVVGQLTEAFF
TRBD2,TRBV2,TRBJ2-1,CASRAPGLAADNEQFF
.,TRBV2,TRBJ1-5,CASSEGNQPQHF
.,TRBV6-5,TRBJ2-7,CASSEGPSSYEQYF
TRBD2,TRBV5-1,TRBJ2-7,CASSLASGGSIYYEQYF
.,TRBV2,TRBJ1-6,CASMGRAGTSSYNSPLHF
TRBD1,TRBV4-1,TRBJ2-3,CASSQEGTGGGGTQYF
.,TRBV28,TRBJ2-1,CASSLNRLGPYNEQFF
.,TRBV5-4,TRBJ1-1,CASSLGQGEAFF
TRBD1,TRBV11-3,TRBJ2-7,CASSQQGSSLEQYF
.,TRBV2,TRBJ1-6,CASSERRVYNSPLHF